These 24 T cell receptor beta chains originate from one sample sequenced in a study of blood T cell repertoires in COVID-19. The protocol was immunoSEQ multiplex PCR, while the TCRdb copy is restricted to in-frame clones and leaves out a portion. The sample carries roughly 280,000 clones, over 65% recorded once. The material sequenced was peripheral blood. All receptors come from a man in his 60s who had recovered from COVID-19.

The chain joins TRBV30 to TRBJ1-1; tentatively, D is TRBD1 (5 bases). V lost 5 bases to trimming and J lost 1 base, with 14 bases between them. There are 14 residues in the CDR3. Germline V lookup: CDR1 GTSNPN, CDR2 SVGIG (reference sequence). Written as DNA, the CDR3 is TGTGCCTGGGGGCCGGGGGTAGGGAACACTGAAGCTTTCTTT. This gives the protein CAWGPGVGNTEAFF.

This chain uses TRBV2 with TRBJ2-5; D remains unclear. Trimming shortened V by 4 bases and J by 3 bases, and 6 bases separated the two germline ends. The germline V gene encodes CDR1 SNHLY and CDR2 FYNNEI. CDR3 size: 12 residues. The CDR3, as DNA: TGTGCCAGCAGTGCACTCGAAGAGACCCAGTACTTC. Amino acids: CASSALEETQYF. Supplemented by reference TRBV2 and TRBJ2-5, the full variable domain reads EPEVTQTPSHQVTQMGQEVILRCVPISNHLYFYWYRQILGQKVEFLVSFYNNEISEKSEIFDDQFSVERPDGSNFTLKIRSTKLEDSAMYFCASSALEETQYFGPGTRLLVL.

CDR3 sequence: CASSRSGLAGGGSYNEQFF. Here the CDR3 DNA reads TGTGCCAGCAGCCGATCGGGACTAGCGGGGGGAGGGTCCTACAATGAGCAGTTCTTC. The V call is TRBV7-3, the J call TRBJ2-1; TRBD2 matches 15 bases. This CDR3 has 19 amino acids. The V segment lost 5 bases and the J segment 1 base; nucleotides outside the gene matches: 9. Germline lookup yields CDR1 SGHTA and CDR2 FQGTGA. Looking up the rest from reference TRBV7-3 and TRBJ2-1 gives the full variable domain: GAGVSQTPSNKVTEKGKYVELRCDPISGHTALYWYRQSLGQGPEFLIYFQGTGAADDSGLPNDRFFAVRPEGSVSTLKIQRTERGDSAVYLCASSRSGLAGGGSYNEQFFGPGTRLTVL.

The gene calls are TRBV11-3 and TRBJ2-2; 9 bases fit TRBD2. V lost 5 bases, J lost 7 bases, and 5 bases stayed unmatched. The CDR3 consists of 14 residues. The germline gives CDR1 SGHNT, CDR2 YENEEA. The CDR3 is CASSPGLAGGELFF. CDR3 nucleotides: TGTGCCAGCAGCCCGGGACTAGCAGGCGGGGAGCTGTTTTTT.

This sequence joins TRBV7-9 and TRBJ1-2, with a possible D match to TRBD1 (6 bases). The length of the CDR3 is 14 residues. Trimming removed 11 bases from V and 2 bases from J, with 18 bases in between. CDR1 and CDR2 (germline): SEHNR, FQNEAQ (reference sequence). As DNA, the CDR3 is TGTGCCGGCCTGAGGCAGGGGCGGAACTATGGCTACACCTTC. The encoded protein is CAGLRQGRNYGYTF.

This chain links TRBV6-2 or TRBV6-3 with TRBJ1-5, with TRBD1 as a possible D gene (5 bases). The CDR3 length is 20 residues. Between the trimmed V and J ends, which lost 0 bases and 4 bases, there was a span of 25 bases. CDR1 MNHEY and CDR2 SVGEGT come from the germline V gene. Here the CDR3 reads CASSYSIGTRGLGGNQPQHF. CDR3 in DNA: TGTGCCAGCAGTTACTCGATAGGGACTCGCGGTCTTGGAGGAAATCAGCCCCAGCATTTT.

V gene TRBV11-2 combines with J gene TRBJ2-1; TRBD1 matches at 9 bases. This CDR3 spans 15 amino acids. Germline CDR1 SGHAT, CDR2 FQNNGV. Trimming cost V 5 bases and J 5 bases; bases outside gene matches: 7. CDR3 nucleotides: TGTGCCAGCAGCACCGGGACAGGGCCTCACAATGAGCAGTTCTTC. This codes for CASSTGTGPHNEQFF.

J is TRBJ2-2 and V is TRBV24-1; D perhaps matches TRBD2 (7 bases). The V and J ends lost 10 bases and 3 bases respectively, with 14 bases between them. Germline assignment: CDR1 KGHDR and CDR2 SFDVKD. The CDR3 has 14 amino acids. The CDR3 loop is CATGGRQHTGELFF. As DNA, the CDR3 is TGTGCCACGGGGGGGCGCCAACACACCGGGGAGCTGTTTTTT.

This clone has only one observation. This chain uses TRBV7-2 with TRBJ2-1; TRBD2 might be the D (7 bases). V lost 2 bases and J lost 8, with 16 bases in between. CDR3 length equals 15 residues. The V gene's germline CDR1 is SGHTA and CDR2 FQGNSA. This CDR3 is CASSLRGAVSYEQFF. The CDR3 bases are TGTGCCAGCAGCTTACGGGGGGCCGTTTCGTATGAGCAGTTCTTC.

This rearrangement joins TRBV27 to TRBJ2-1; 10 positions match TRBD1. The germline V gene has CDR1 MNHEY and CDR2 SMNVEV (reference sequence). The CDR3 spans 16 residues. J was trimmed by 7 bases and V by 5 bases; bases with no gene match: 11. The CDR3 loop reads CASSLDRGRLINEQFF. The CDR3 bases are TGTGCCAGCAGTCTCGACAGGGGGCGCTTAATTAATGAGCAGTTCTTC.

This clone has a handful of counts. J is TRBJ2-7 and V is TRBV7-9, with no clear D. The CDR3 is made up of 12 amino acids. Trimming pared 5 bases from V and 0 bases from J, leaving 5 bases between. The V gene's germline CDR1 is SEHNR and CDR2 FQNEAQ (reference sequence). CDR3 loop: CASSASSYEQYF. As DNA, the CDR3 is TGTGCCAGCAGCGCTAGCTCCTACGAGCAGTACTTC.

This chain connects TRBV18 to TRBJ2-3; 7 bases agree with TRBD1. The CDR3 is made up of 15 amino acids. V shed 6 bases, J shed 5 bases, and the junction held 11 bases outside the gene matches. CDR1 and CDR2 (germline): KGHSH, LQKENI. The CDR3 DNA reads TGTGCCAGCTCCTACGACAGGGTGTGGGAAGATACGCAGTATTTT. This encodes CASSYDRVWEDTQYF.

The rearrangement links TRBV12-3 or TRBV12-4 to TRBJ2-1; 7 bases map to TRBD1. With 6 bases clipped from V and 6 bases from J, the junction kept 2 bases outside the gene matches. The CDR3 has 12 amino acids. The CDR3 sequence is CASRRDSNEQFF. The DNA of the CDR3 is TGTGCCAGCAGACGGGACAGCAATGAGCAGTTCTTC.

The table lists this clone with a count of one. The chain carries TRBV28 and TRBJ2-7; the match to TRBD1 covers 7 bases. The CDR3 is 14 residues long. Germline V gene data show CDR1 as MDHEN and CDR2 as SYDVKM. The V segment lost 6 bases and the J segment 2 bases; nucleotides outside the gene matches: 7. CDR3 bases: TGTGCCAGCAGCCTGGGACAGCCTCCCTACGAGCAGTACTTC. It specifies CASSLGQPPYEQYF.

This chain links TRBV19 with TRBJ2-7, with 11 bases lining up with TRBD1. The CDR3 is 19 residues long. V dropped 4 bases and J dropped 2; count of bases not matched to a gene: 16. Germline V gives CDR1 LNHDA, CDR2 SQIVND (reference sequence). Here the CDR3 reads CASSTSYPFPGQGAYEQYF. The CDR3 DNA is TGTGCCAGTAGTACCTCCTACCCCTTTCCGGGACAGGGGGCCTACGAGCAGTACTTC. Filled out from reference TRBV19 and TRBJ2-7, the complete variable domain reads DGGITQSPKYLFRKEGQNVTLSCEQNLNHDAMYWYRQDPGQGLRLIYYSQIVNDFQKGDIAEGYSVSREKKESFPLTVTSAQKNPTAFYLCASSTSYPFPGQGAYEQYFGPGTRLTVT.

The rearrangement uses TRBV28 and TRBJ1-3; 8 bases map to TRBD1. The germline gives CDR1 MDHEN, CDR2 SYDVKM. CDR3 length: 14 amino acids. J lost 3 bases, V lost 4 bases, and 2 bases had no gene match. The CDR3 loop reads CASSSTGVGNTIYF. The CDR3 DNA reads as TGTGCCAGCAGTTCGACAGGGGTTGGAAACACCATATATTTT.

The V and J genes are TRBV4-1 and TRBJ1-4, with D maybe TRBD1 (6 bases). Germline lookup yields CDR1 MGHRA and CDR2 YSYEKL. This CDR3 region has 13 residues. The V gene lost 4 bases and the J gene lost 7 bases, with 10 bases spanning the gap. As DNA, the CDR3 is TGCGCCAGCAGCCCCCGGACAGTTGAAAAACTGTTTTTT. It yields the protein CASSPRTVEKLFF.

This chain joins TRBV24-1 and TRBJ1-3, with 8 bases that match TRBD1. CDR1 KGHDR and CDR2 SFDVKD come from the germline V gene. After removal of 9 bases from V and 0 bases from J, the junction contained 18 bases not matched to a gene. The CDR3 is made up of 19 amino acids. The CDR3 sequence is CATAHSPGQVINSGNTIYF. The CDR3 DNA reads TGTGCCACCGCTCATTCTCCGGGACAGGTGATCAACTCTGGAAACACCATATATTTT.

This sequence joins TRBV2 and TRBJ2-5; D may be TRBD1 (6 bases). The V gene lost 6 bases and the J gene lost 0 bases, with 11 bases spanning the gap. The germline gives CDR1 SNHLY, CDR2 FYNNEI. CDR3 length: 14 amino acids. This CDR3 is CASRPGTHQETQYF. The CDR3 DNA follows: TGTGCCAGCAGACCTGGGACACACCAAGAGACCCAGTACTTC.

J is TRBJ2-1 and V is TRBV4-1; 12 bases are shared with TRBD2. CDR3 size: 16 residues. Germline CDR1 is MGHRA and CDR2 is YSYEKL. V was clipped by 3 bases and J by 7 bases; unmatched bases: 7. The CDR3 loop reads CASSHRLAGGQNEQFF. The CDR3 DNA is TGCGCCAGCAGCCACCGGCTAGCGGGGGGGCAAAATGAGCAGTTCTTC.

This clone showed up just a few times. This rearrangement joins TRBV4-1 to TRBJ1-6; 8 bases are a match to TRBD1. V lost 5 bases to trimming and J lost 6 bases; unmatched junction nucleotides: 9. The CDR3 length is 16 residues. The germline CDR1 and CDR2 sequences are MGHRA and YSYEKL. The CDR3 protein is CASSEQGVSANSPLHF. CDR3 sequence (DNA): TGCGCCAGCAGCGAACAGGGGGTCTCGGCTAATTCACCCCTCCACTTT.

The chain employs TRBV5-5 and TRBJ2-5; 7 bases map to TRBD2. CDR3 length: 14 residues. The junction had 7 bases not matched to a gene; V was cut back by 3 bases and J by 5 bases. Germline V gives CDR1 SGHKS, CDR2 YYEKEE (reference sequence). In nucleotides, the CDR3 is TGTGCCAGCAGCTCCTGGGAGGGTTTGGAGACCCAGTACTTC. This translates into CASSSWEGLETQYF. The variable domain in full, completed from reference TRBV5-5 and TRBJ2-5, reads DAGVTQSPTHLIKTRGQQVTLRCSPISGHKSVSWYQQVLGQGPQFIFQYYEKEERGRGNFPDRFSARQFPNYSSELNVNALLLGDSALYLCASSSWEGLETQYFGPGTRLLVL.

The J gene is TRBJ1-6, the V gene TRBV30; tentatively, D is TRBD1 (5 bases). CDR3 size: 13 residues. Germline V gives CDR1 GTSNPN, CDR2 SVGIG (reference sequence). V was cut by 4 bases and J by 10 bases, with 14 bases left in between. In DNA, the CDR3 is TGTGCCTGGATGCGTCAGGGTGGATCACCCCTCCACTTT. Amino acids: CAWMRQGGSPLHF. Supplemented by reference TRBV30 and TRBJ1-6, the full variable domain reads SQTIHQWPATLVQPVGSPLSLECTVEGTSNPNLYWYRQAAGRGLQLLFYSVGIGQISSEVPQNLSASRPQDRQFILSSKKLLLSDSGFYLCAWMRQGGSPLHFGNGTRLTVT.

The chain uses TRBV14 and TRBJ1-2; D not certain. The germline V gene encodes CDR1 SGHDN and CDR2 FVKESK. This CDR3 is 15 amino acids long. Trimming took 4 bases from V and 5 from J, leaving 17 bases between them. CDR3 protein: CASSPTAEGQYGYTF. The CDR3 DNA sequence: TGTGCCAGCAGCCCCACGGCCGAGGGCCAATATGGCTACACCTTC.